This record looks at one T cell receptor beta chain sequence and its context. The germline CDR1 and CDR2 sequences are SGHRS and YFSETQ. Germline trimming cut 4 bases from V and 4 bases from J; bases unmatched to any gene: 5. This CDR3 has 14 amino acids. The table came from immunoSEQ multiplex PCR; TCRdb's copy has only in-frame clones and leaves some out. The sample consists of approximately 89,000 clones, around 94% of them appearing once. These data belong to a study of blood T cell repertoires in COVID-19. Study-wide context: T cells, B-cell-depleted T cells, or PBMCs supplied cDNA or gDNA.

The TCR was taken from a woman in her sixties with active COVID-19. Sequencing was carried out using peripheral blood. The gene calls are TRBV5-1 and TRBJ2-4; 7 nucleotides agree with TRBD1. The CDR3 reads CASSPGQVKNIQYF. The CDR3 coding sequence is TGCGCCAGCAGCCCCGGACAGGTAAAAAACATTCAGTACTTC.